Presented here are 9 T cell receptor beta chains from one specimen sequenced in a study of Ad26.COV2.S vaccination and SARS-CoV-2 variants. Profiled with immunoSEQ multiplex PCR; TCRdb holds only in-frame clones, not every one. The sample yields 300,000 to 400,000 clones, 70% to 90% seen once. Treatment denoted: about 20 received Ad26.COV2.S at low or high dose, single or two shots; several received placebo; per-sample allocation not given. Repertoires come from day 63 after the first vaccine or placebo injection. The sample here was peripheral blood, taken in a trial of Ad26.COV2.S vaccine versus placebo. These receptors were obtained from a person aged 18 to 59 who received the Ad26.COV2.S COVID-19 vaccine or a placebo.

With respect to this clone: Distinct nucleotide sequences in the sample also encode this CDR3. The V call is TRBV5-1, the J call TRBJ2-7, with D perhaps matching TRBD2 (5 bases). Germline loops: CDR1 SGHRS, CDR2 YFSETQ. Trimming took off 0 bases at V and 4 bases at J, with 11 bases between the two ends. This CDR3 has 14 amino acids. CDR3 nucleotides: TGCGCCAGCAGCTTGGGTGGGAGCCTTTACGAGCAGTACTTC. Protein product: CASSLGGSLYEQYF.

The chain links TRBV7-2 to TRBJ2-4, with TRBD2 identical over 7 bases. The J segment lost 7 bases and the V segment lost 2 bases, leaving 8 bases of the junction unmatched. CDR3 length: 15 residues. Germline V gene sequence: CDR1 SGHTA, CDR2 FQGNSA. The CDR3 DNA follows: TGTGCCAGCAGCTTAAGTGGGACTAATGGGAACATTCAGTACTTC. Encoded protein: CASSLSGTNGNIQYF.

The V and J genes are TRBV6-2 or TRBV6-3 and TRBJ1-1; TRBD1 is a possible D gene (6 bases). Per germline, CDR1 MNHEY and CDR2 SVGEGT. The CDR3 consists of 13 residues. V dropped 5 bases and J dropped 8 bases, with 15 bases sitting between them. The CDR3: CASSHRRTAEAFF. The CDR3 DNA reads as TGTGCCAGCAGTCACCGAAGGACAGCGGAAGCTTTCTTT.

The chain is built from TRBV9 and TRBJ2-2; D gene uncertain. The length of the CDR3 is 14 residues. Germline V CDR1 and CDR2: SGDLS, YYNGEE. The ends were cut back, 0 bases at V and 8 bases at J, with 11 bases in the middle. The DNA for the CDR3 is TGTGCCAGCAGCGTAGTCTCTATCCGGGGGGAGCTGTTTTTT. It encodes CASSVVSIRGELFF. The full variable domain, with the rest looked up from reference TRBV9 and TRBJ2-2, is DSGVTQTPKHLITATGQRVTLRCSPRSGDLSVYWYQQSLDQGLQFLIQYYNGEERAKGNILERFSAQQFPDLHSELNLSSLELGDSALYFCASSVVSIRGELFFGEGSRLTVL.

This chain's CDR3 is CASTPWEGLNTEAFF. Here the CDR3 DNA reads TGTGCCAGCACCCCCTGGGAGGGGCTGAACACTGAAGCTTTCTTT. This chain links TRBV6-5 with TRBJ1-1; possibly TRBD1 for D (5 bases). In germline, CDR1 is MNHEY, CDR2 SVGAGI. CDR3 length: 15 residues. Deletions cut 7 bases from V and 0 bases from J, with 15 bases between.

This clone was recorded a few times. The J gene is TRBJ1-5, the V gene TRBV19, with TRBD1 identical over 7 bases. V dropped 2 bases and J dropped 6; count of bases not matched to a gene: 7. There are 15 residues in the CDR3. CDR1 is LNHDA and CDR2 is SQIVND in the germline V gene (reference sequence). CDR3 in amino acids: CASSISQGGIQPQHF. In nucleotides, the CDR3 is TGTGCCAGTAGTATATCCCAAGGGGGCATTCAGCCCCAGCATTTT. Based on the CDR3 plus reference TRBV19 and TRBJ1-5, the full variable domain is DGGITQSPKYLFRKEGQNVTLSCEQNLNHDAMYWYRQDPGQGLRLIYYSQIVNDFQKGDIAEGYSVSREKKESFPLTVTSAQKNPTAFYLCASSISQGGIQPQHFGDGTRLSIL.

The chain joins TRBV7-8 to TRBJ2-3; D is unresolved. Trimming took off 1 base at V and 3 bases at J, with 5 bases between the two ends. Germline V gene data show CDR1 as SGHVS and CDR2 as FQNEAQ. There are 13 residues in the CDR3. As DNA, the CDR3 is TGTGCCAGCAGCTTAGGCAGAACAGATACGCAGTATTTT. This codes for CASSLGRTDTQYF.

This clone was seen a single time. V is TRBV4-2 and J is TRBJ1-2; weak D call: TRBD1 (6 bases). Germline lookup yields CDR1 LGHNA and CDR2 YNFKEQ. The CDR3 is 16 amino acids. Trimming cost V 1 base and J 4 bases, with 16 bases left between them. CDR3 sequence (DNA): TGTGCCAGCAGCCAAGTAGAGGGGGGGCTGGCCTATGGCTACACCTTC. Translated: CASSQVEGGLAYGYTF.

V is TRBV7-2 and J is TRBJ2-1, with TRBD2 matching over 11 bases. This CDR3 comprises 15 residues. V trimming: 2 bases; J trimming: 8 bases; junction bases outside the gene matches: 5. Germline-derived CDR1 and CDR2 are SGHTA and FQGNSA. The CDR3 bases are TGTGCCAGCAGCTTAATAGCGGGAGGGCCCGATGAGCAGTTCTTC. This encodes CASSLIAGGPDEQFF.